The clone carrying this TCR beta chain came up many times. This CDR3 comprises 13 residues. CDR1 SGDLS and CDR2 YYNGEE come from the germline V gene. V was cut by 3 bases and J by 6 bases, with 10 bases left in between. Library preparation (for TCRbeta) was performed with unique molecular identifiers. TCRdb processed the PCR reads anew with MiXCR; each CDR3 protein has one entry. The sample includes 700,000 or so distinct CDR3 sequences, about an eighth seen only once; the top ten take 0.75% to 0.85%. This entry comes from a study of T-cell reconstitution after alpha-beta-depleted transplantation in children.

This sequence was found in a girl aged 2 to 10 with congenital amegakaryocytic thrombocytopenia, due to receive a stem cell transplant. The chain recombines TRBV9 with TRBJ2-1; D gene ambiguous. Here the sequenced sample was PBMCs, taken before TCRalphabeta/CD19-depleted stem cell transplant. The CDR3 spells CASSDGVSNEQFF. The CDR3 DNA reads TGTGCCAGCAGCGACGGAGTTAGCAATGAGCAGTTCTTC.